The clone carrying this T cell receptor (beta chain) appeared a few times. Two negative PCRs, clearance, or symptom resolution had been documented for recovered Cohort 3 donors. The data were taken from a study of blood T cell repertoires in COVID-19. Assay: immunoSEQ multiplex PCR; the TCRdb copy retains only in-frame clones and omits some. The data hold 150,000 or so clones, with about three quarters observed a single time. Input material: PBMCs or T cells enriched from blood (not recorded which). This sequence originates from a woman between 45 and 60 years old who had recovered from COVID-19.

CDR3 protein: CASSPGTSPYEQYF. The CDR3 DNA sequence: TGCGCCAGCTCGCCTGGGACTTCCCCCTACGAGCAGTACTTC. The chain couples TRBV4-1 to TRBJ2-7; D might be TRBD2 (6 bases). CDR3 size: 14 residues. Germline V gene lookup returns CDR1 MGHRA and CDR2 YSYEKL. Between the trimmed V and J ends, which lost 8 bases and 2 bases, there was a span of 16 bases.